A selection of T cell receptor beta chains follows, all from one sample in a study of shared clonotypes between healthy human individuals. Sequencing used immunoSEQ multiplex PCR; TCRdb keeps in-frame clones, though not all of them. The data contain hundreds of thousands of clones, 85% to 95% of them seen just once; the ten biggest clones take up about 0.11%. The specimen sequenced was naive CD8+ T cells sorted from blood. The receptor set was obtained from a woman in her twenties or thirties in good health. Both conserved end residues are part of each CDR3. Each record gives: clone size, D gene, V gene, J gene, CDR3 protein, CDR3 DNA. D genes are given only for firm matches. Only part of the rows carry a size: once, few, many, or a class if the clone is expanded.

abundance: once; d_gene: NA; v_gene: TRBV27; j_gene: TRBJ2-7; CDR3aa: CASSFGVGYEQYF; CDR3nt: TGTGCCAGCAGTTTCGGTGTGGGGTACGAGCAGTACTTC
abundance: NA; d_gene: NA; v_gene: TRBV2; j_gene: TRBJ2-1; CDR3aa: CASLGEGHENNEQFF; CDR3nt: TGTGCCAGCTTGGGGGAGGGACACGAAAACAATGAGCAGTTCTTC
abundance: once; d_gene: NA; v_gene: TRBV11-3; j_gene: TRBJ2-1; CDR3aa: CASSLGWRVNNEQFF; CDR3nt: TGTGCCAGCAGCTTAGGCTGGCGGGTTAACAATGAGCAGTTCTTC
abundance: NA; d_gene: TRBD1; v_gene: TRBV28; j_gene: TRBJ1-5; CDR3aa: CASSQIRGNQPQHF; CDR3nt: TGTGCCAGCAGCCAAATCAGGGGGAATCAGCCCCAGCATTTT
abundance: NA; d_gene: NA; v_gene: TRBV5-1; j_gene: TRBJ2-7; CDR3aa: CASSLALGAYEQYF; CDR3nt: TGCGCCAGCAGCTTAGCTCTCGGAGCCTACGAGCAGTACTTC
abundance: NA; d_gene: NA; v_gene: TRBV5-6; j_gene: TRBJ1-2; CDR3aa: CASSSLDYGYTF; CDR3nt: TGTGCCAGCAGCTCCCTGGACTATGGCTACACCTTC
abundance: NA; d_gene: NA; v_gene: TRBV7-9; j_gene: TRBJ2-1; CDR3aa: CASSLTSNEQFF; CDR3nt: TGTGCCAGCAGCTTGACTTCGAATGAGCAGTTCTTC
abundance: NA; d_gene: NA; v_gene: TRBV28; j_gene: TRBJ2-7; CDR3aa: CASNSPRETGEQYF; CDR3nt: TGTGCCAGCAACTCACCCCGGGAGACCGGGGAGCAGTACTTC
abundance: NA; d_gene: NA; v_gene: TRBV15; j_gene: TRBJ2-7; CDR3aa: CATNPPEQYF; CDR3nt: TGTGCCACCAACCCCCCTGAGCAGTACTTC
abundance: NA; d_gene: TRBD1; v_gene: TRBV7-9; j_gene: TRBJ2-7; CDR3aa: CASSLEYRGYEQYF; CDR3nt: TGTGCCAGCAGCTTAGAGTACAGGGGTTACGAGCAGTACTTC
abundance: NA; d_gene: NA; v_gene: TRBV7-2; j_gene: TRBJ2-1; CDR3aa: CASSLSYNEQFF; CDR3nt: TGTGCCAGCAGCTTAAGCTACAATGAGCAGTTCTTC
abundance: NA; d_gene: NA; v_gene: TRBV11-2; j_gene: TRBJ2-7; CDR3aa: CASSLILEVGSYEQYF; CDR3nt: TGTGCCAGCAGCTTAATCCTGGAGGTGGGCTCCTACGAGCAGTACTTC
abundance: NA; d_gene: TRBD1; v_gene: TRBV2; j_gene: TRBJ1-1; CDR3aa: CASSDATGGEAFF; CDR3nt: TGTGCCAGCAGTGACGCGACAGGGGGTGAAGCTTTCTTT
abundance: NA; d_gene: NA; v_gene: TRBV6-5; j_gene: TRBJ1-2; CDR3aa: CASSYQTDYGYTF; CDR3nt: TGTGCCAGCAGTTACCAGACAGACTATGGCTACACCTTC
abundance: NA; d_gene: NA; v_gene: TRBV30; j_gene: TRBJ2-3; CDR3aa: CAWSTGTLTSTDTQYF; CDR3nt: TGTGCCTGGAGTACCGGGACCCTCACTAGCACAGATACGCAGTATTTT
abundance: once; d_gene: NA; v_gene: TRBV10-3; j_gene: TRBJ1-1; CDR3aa: CAISPQGMNTEAFF; CDR3nt: TGTGCCATCAGTCCACAGGGTATGAACACTGAAGCTTTCTTT
abundance: NA; d_gene: NA; v_gene: TRBV7-9; j_gene: TRBJ2-7; CDR3aa: CASSSGRAPYEQYF; CDR3nt: TGTGCCAGCAGCTCCGGCCGGGCCCCCTACGAGCAGTACTTC
abundance: NA; d_gene: TRBD1; v_gene: TRBV27; j_gene: TRBJ2-1; CDR3aa: CASSRGQGRYEQFF; CDR3nt: TGTGCCAGCAGCCGTGGACAGGGGAGGTATGAGCAGTTCTTC
abundance: once; d_gene: NA; v_gene: TRBV5-4; j_gene: TRBJ2-7; CDR3aa: CASSSTGNEQYF; CDR3nt: TGTGCCAGCAGTTCCACAGGGAACGAGCAGTACTTC
abundance: NA; d_gene: NA; v_gene: TRBV7-9; j_gene: TRBJ2-7; CDR3aa: CASSPGPRKNNPYEQYF; CDR3nt: TGTGCTAGCAGCCCGGGGCCTCGAAAAAACAACCCCTACGAGCAGTACTTC
abundance: NA; d_gene: TRBD1; v_gene: TRBV19; j_gene: TRBJ1-5; CDR3aa: CASSARQGRQPQHF; CDR3nt: TGTGCCAGTAGTGCCCGACAGGGACGGCAGCCCCAGCATTTT
abundance: NA; d_gene: NA; v_gene: TRBV5-6; j_gene: TRBJ1-4; CDR3aa: CASSLGPTINEKLFF; CDR3nt: TGTGCCAGCAGCTTGGGGCCGACGATAAATGAAAAACTGTTTTTT
abundance: NA; d_gene: NA; v_gene: TRBV28; j_gene: TRBJ2-7; CDR3aa: CASSLTSLVYEQYF; CDR3nt: TGTGCCAGCAGTTTAACCTCACTCGTTTACGAGCAGTACTTC
abundance: NA; d_gene: NA; v_gene: TRBV7-8; j_gene: TRBJ2-6; CDR3aa: CASSLLVSGWANVLTF; CDR3nt: TGTGCCAGCAGCTTACTGGTATCTGGGTGGGCCAACGTCCTGACTTTC
abundance: NA; d_gene: NA; v_gene: TRBV9; j_gene: TRBJ1-5; CDR3aa: CASRESGGGQPQHF; CDR3nt: TGTGCCAGCAGAGAATCGGGGGGCGGTCAGCCCCAGCATTTT
abundance: NA; d_gene: TRBD1; v_gene: TRBV19; j_gene: TRBJ2-7; CDR3aa: CASSTGQGAYEQYF; CDR3nt: TGTGCCAGTAGTACCGGACAGGGCGCCTACGAGCAGTACTTC
abundance: NA; d_gene: TRBD2; v_gene: TRBV27; j_gene: TRBJ2-7; CDR3aa: CASSVALADSYEQYF; CDR3nt: TGTGCCAGCAGTGTTGCACTAGCGGACTCCTACGAGCAGTACTTC
abundance: NA; d_gene: NA; v_gene: TRBV29-1; j_gene: TRBJ2-7; CDR3aa: CSVRGPELEQYF; CDR3nt: TGCAGCGTCCGGGGCCCCGAGCTCGAGCAGTACTTC
abundance: NA; d_gene: NA; v_gene: TRBV2; j_gene: TRBJ2-7; CDR3aa: CASGGVYEQYF; CDR3nt: TGTGCCAGCGGAGGGGTCTACGAGCAGTACTTC
abundance: NA; d_gene: NA; v_gene: TRBV27; j_gene: TRBJ2-1; CDR3aa: CASSESSYNEQFF; CDR3nt: TGTGCCAGCAGTGAAAGCTCCTACAATGAGCAGTTCTTC
abundance: NA; d_gene: NA; v_gene: TRBV28; j_gene: TRBJ2-3; CDR3aa: CASSFRSLAGADTQYF; CDR3nt: TGTGCCAGCAGTTTTCGTTCCCTCGCAGGGGCAGATACGCAGTATTTT
abundance: NA; d_gene: TRBD2; v_gene: TRBV4-1; j_gene: TRBJ2-7; CDR3aa: CASSHRLADTYEQYF; CDR3nt: TGCGCCAGCAGCCACCGACTAGCGGATACCTACGAGCAGTACTTC
abundance: NA; d_gene: NA; v_gene: TRBV19; j_gene: TRBJ1-1; CDR3aa: CASSIGVALNTEAFF; CDR3nt: TGTGCCAGTAGTATTGGGGTCGCCCTGAACACTGAAGCTTTCTTT
abundance: NA; d_gene: TRBD2; v_gene: TRBV15; j_gene: TRBJ2-1; CDR3aa: CATSSPTSGRAGEQFF; CDR3nt: TGTGCCACCAGCAGCCCTACTAGCGGGAGGGCCGGTGAGCAGTTCTTC
abundance: NA; d_gene: TRBD1; v_gene: TRBV11-2; j_gene: TRBJ2-1; CDR3aa: CASSFMYRGLYNEQFF; CDR3nt: TGTGCCAGCAGCTTTATGTACAGGGGGCTATACAATGAGCAGTTCTTC
abundance: few; d_gene: NA; v_gene: TRBV11-2; j_gene: TRBJ1-1; CDR3aa: CASSPSRRANTEAFF; CDR3nt: TGTGCCAGCAGCCCCTCGAGGAGGGCGAACACTGAAGCTTTCTTT